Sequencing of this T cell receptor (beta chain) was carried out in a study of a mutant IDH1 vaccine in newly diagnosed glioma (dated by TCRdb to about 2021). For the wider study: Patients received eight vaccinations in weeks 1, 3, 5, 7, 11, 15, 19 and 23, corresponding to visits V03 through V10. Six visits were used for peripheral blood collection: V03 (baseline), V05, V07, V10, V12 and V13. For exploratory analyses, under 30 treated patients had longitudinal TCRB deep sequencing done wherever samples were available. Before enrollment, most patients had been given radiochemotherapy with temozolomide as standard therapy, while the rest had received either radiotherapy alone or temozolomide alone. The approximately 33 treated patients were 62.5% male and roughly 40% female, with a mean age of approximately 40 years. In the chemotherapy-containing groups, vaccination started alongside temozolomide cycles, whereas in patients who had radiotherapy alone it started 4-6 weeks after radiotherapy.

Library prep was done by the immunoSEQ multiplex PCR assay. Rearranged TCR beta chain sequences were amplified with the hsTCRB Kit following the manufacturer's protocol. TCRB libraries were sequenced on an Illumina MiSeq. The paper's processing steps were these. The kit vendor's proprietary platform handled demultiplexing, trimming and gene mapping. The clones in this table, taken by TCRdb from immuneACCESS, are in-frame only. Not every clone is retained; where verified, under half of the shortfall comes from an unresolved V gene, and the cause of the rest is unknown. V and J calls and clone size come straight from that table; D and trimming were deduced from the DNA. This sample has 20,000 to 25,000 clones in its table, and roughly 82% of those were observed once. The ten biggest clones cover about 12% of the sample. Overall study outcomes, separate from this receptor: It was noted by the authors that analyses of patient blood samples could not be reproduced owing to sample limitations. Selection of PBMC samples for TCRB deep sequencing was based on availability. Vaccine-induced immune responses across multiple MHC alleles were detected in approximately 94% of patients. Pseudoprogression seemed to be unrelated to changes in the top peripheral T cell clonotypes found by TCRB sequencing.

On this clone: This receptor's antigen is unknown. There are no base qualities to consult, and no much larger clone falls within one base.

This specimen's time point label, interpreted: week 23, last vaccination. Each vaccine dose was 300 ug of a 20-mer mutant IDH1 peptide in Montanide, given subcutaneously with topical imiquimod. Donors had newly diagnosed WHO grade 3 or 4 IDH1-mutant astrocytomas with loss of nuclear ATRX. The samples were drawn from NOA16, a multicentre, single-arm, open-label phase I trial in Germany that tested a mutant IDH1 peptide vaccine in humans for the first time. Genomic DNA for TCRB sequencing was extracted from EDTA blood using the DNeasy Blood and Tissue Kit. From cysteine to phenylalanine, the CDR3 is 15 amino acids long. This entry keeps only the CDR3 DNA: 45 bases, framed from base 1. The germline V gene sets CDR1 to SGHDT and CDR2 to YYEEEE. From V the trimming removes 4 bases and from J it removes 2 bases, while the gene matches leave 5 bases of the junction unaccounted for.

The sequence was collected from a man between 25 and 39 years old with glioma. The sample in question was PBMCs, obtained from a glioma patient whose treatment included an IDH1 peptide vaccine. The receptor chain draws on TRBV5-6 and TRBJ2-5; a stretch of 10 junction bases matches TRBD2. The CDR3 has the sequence CASSPSGRRQETQYF. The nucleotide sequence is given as TGTGCCAGCAGCCCTAGCGGGAGACGGCAAGAGACCCAGTACTTC.